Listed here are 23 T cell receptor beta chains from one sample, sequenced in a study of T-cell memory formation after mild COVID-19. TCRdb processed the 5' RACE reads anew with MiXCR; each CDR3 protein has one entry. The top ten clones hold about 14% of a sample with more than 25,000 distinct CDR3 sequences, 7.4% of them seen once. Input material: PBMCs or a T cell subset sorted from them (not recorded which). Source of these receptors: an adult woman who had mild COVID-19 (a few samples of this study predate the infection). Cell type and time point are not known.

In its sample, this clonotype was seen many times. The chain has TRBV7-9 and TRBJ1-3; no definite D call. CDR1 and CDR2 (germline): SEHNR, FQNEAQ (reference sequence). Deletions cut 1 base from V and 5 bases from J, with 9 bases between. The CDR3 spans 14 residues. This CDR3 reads CASSLEGSRNTIYF. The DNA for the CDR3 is TGTGCCAGCAGCTTAGAAGGCTCGCGAAACACCATATATTTT.

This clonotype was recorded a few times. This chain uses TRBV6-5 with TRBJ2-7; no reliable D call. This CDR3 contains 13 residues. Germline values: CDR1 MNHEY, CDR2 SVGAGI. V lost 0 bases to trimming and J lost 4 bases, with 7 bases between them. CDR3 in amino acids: CASSYSAEYEQYF. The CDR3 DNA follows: TGTGCCAGCAGTTACTCAGCAGAGTACGAGCAGTACTTC.

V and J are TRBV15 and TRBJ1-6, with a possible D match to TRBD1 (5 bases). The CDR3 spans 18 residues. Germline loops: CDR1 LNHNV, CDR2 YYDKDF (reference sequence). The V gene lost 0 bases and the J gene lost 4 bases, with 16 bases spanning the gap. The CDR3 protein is CATSRDFGHSVYNSPLHF. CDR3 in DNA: TGTGCCACCAGCAGAGATTTCGGACACAGCGTGTATAATTCACCCCTCCACTTT.

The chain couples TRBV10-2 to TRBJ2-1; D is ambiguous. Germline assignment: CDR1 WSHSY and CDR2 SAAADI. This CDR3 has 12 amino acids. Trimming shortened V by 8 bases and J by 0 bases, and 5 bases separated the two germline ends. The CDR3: CASEISYNEQFF. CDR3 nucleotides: TGCGCCAGCGAGATCTCCTACAATGAGCAGTTCTTC.

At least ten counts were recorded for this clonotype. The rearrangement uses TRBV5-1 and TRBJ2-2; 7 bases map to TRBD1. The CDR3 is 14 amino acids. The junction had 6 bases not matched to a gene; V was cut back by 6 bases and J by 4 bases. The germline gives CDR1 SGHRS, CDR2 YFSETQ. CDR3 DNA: TGCGCCAGCAACCAGGGGGTTGGCACCGGGGAGCTGTTTTTT. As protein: CASNQGVGTGELFF.

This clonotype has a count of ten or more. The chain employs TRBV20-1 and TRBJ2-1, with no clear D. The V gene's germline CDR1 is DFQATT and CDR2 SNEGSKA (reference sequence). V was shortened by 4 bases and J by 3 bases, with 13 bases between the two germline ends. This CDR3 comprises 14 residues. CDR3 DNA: TGCAGTGCTAAGAACCCCTATGACTACAATGAGCAGTTCTTC. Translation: CSAKNPYDYNEQFF.

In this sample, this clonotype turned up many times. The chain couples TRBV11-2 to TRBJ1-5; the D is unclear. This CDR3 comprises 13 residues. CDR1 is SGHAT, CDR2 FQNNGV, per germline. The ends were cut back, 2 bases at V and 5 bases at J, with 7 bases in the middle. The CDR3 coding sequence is TGTGCCAGCAGCTTATGGATCGATCAGCCCCAGCATTTT. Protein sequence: CASSLWIDQPQHF.

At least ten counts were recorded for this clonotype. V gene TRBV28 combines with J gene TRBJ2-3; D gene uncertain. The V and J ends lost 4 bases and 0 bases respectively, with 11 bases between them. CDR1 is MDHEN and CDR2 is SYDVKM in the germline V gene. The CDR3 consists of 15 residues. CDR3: CASSSIVISTDTQYF. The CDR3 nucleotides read TGTGCCAGCAGTTCGATTGTTATTAGCACAGATACGCAGTATTTT.

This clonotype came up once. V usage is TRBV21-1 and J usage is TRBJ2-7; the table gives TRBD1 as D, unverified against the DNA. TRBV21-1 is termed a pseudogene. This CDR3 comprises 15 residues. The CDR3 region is CASSYTGRGRYEQYV. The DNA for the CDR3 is TGTGCCAGCAGTTATACGGGACGGGGCCGTTACGAGCAGTACGTC.

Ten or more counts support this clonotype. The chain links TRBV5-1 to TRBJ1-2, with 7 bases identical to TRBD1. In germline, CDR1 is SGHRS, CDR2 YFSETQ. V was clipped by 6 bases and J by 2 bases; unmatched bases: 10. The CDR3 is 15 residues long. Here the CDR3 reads CASTTGTVFNYGYTF. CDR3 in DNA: TGCGCCAGCACGACAGGGACAGTCTTCAACTATGGCTACACCTTC.

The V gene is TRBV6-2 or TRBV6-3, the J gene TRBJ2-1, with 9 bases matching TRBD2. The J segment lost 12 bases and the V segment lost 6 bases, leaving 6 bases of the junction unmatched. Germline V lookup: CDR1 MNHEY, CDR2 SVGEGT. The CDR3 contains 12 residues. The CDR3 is CASSSTSGLQFF. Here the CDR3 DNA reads TGTGCCAGCAGCTCCACTAGCGGGTTGCAGTTCTTC.

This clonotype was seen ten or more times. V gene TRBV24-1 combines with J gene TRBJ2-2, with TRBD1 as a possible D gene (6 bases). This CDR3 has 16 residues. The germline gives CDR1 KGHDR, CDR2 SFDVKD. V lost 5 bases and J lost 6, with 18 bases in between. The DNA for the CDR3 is TGTGCCACCAGTGGAAAGACAGTAGGGGGTTCCGGGGAGCTGTTTTTT. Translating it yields CATSGKTVGGSGELFF.

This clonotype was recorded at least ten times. The CDR3 reads CASSQGRVAGGKDTQYF. The CDR3 region has the DNA TGCGCCAGCAGCCAGGGCAGGGTAGCGGGGGGTAAAGACACGCAGTATTTT. The chain uses TRBV4-1 and TRBJ2-3, with 10 bases lining up with TRBD2. Germline CDR1 and CDR2: MGHRA and YSYEKL. This CDR3 spans 17 amino acids. Trimming cost V 3 bases and J 9 bases; bases outside gene matches: 15.

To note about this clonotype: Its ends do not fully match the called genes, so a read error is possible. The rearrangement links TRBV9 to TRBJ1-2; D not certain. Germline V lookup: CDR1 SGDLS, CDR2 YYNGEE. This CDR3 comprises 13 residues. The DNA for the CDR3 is TGTGCCAGCAGCGACGGTGGAGGGCCCTTATTCTCCTTC. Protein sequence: CASSDGGGPLFSF. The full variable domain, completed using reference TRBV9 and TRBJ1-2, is DSGVTQTPKHLITATGQRVTLRCSPRSGDLSVYWYQQSLDQGLQFLIQYYNGEERAKGNILERFSAQQFPDLHSELNLSSLELGDSALYFCASSDGGGPLFSFGSGTRLTVV.

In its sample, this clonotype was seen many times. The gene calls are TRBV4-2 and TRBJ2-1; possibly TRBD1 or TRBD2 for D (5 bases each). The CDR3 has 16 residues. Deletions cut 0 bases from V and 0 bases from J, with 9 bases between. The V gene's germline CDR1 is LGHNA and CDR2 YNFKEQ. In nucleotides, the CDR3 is TGTGCCAGCAGCCAAGACGGGACCAACTCCTACAATGAGCAGTTCTTC. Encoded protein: CASSQDGTNSYNEQFF.

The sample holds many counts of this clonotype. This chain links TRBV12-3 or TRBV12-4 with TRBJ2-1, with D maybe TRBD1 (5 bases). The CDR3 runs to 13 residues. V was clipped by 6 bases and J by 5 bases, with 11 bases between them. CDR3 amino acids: CASSPDSDNEQFF. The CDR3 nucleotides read TGTGCCAGCAGCCCCGACAGCGACAATGAGCAGTTCTTC.

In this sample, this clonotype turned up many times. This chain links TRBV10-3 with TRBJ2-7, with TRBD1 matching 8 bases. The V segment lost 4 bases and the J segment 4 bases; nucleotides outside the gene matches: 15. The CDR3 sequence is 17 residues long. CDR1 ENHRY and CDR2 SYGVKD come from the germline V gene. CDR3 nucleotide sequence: TGTGCCATCAGTGGGGCTCCAGACAGGGGCGGCTGGTACGAGCAGTACTTC. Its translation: CAISGAPDRGGWYEQYF.

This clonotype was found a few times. The CDR3 here is CASSQDKGGLSNQPQHF. The CDR3 DNA reads TGTGCCAGCAGCCAAGATAAGGGGGGGCTAAGCAATCAGCCCCAGCATTTT. The chain recombines TRBV3-1 with TRBJ1-5, with D tentatively TRBD1 (6 bases). Germline V gene data show CDR1 as LGHDT and CDR2 as YNNKEL (reference sequence). V lost 0 bases and J 1 base, leaving 13 bases between the germline ends. The CDR3 is 17 residues long.

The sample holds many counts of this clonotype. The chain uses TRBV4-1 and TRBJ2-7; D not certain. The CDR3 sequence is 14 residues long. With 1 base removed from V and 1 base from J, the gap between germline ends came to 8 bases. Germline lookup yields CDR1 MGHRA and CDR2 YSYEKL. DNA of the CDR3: TGCGCCAGCAGCCAAGGTGTGGCGTCCTACGAGCAGTACTTC. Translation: CASSQGVASYEQYF.

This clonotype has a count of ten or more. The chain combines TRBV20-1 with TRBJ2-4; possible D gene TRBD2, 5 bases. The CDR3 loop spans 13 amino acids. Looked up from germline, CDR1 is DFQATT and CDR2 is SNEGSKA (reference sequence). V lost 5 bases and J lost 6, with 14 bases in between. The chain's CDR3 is CSAARARGNIQYF. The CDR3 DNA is TGCAGTGCTGCCAGAGCTCGGGGAAACATTCAGTACTTC.

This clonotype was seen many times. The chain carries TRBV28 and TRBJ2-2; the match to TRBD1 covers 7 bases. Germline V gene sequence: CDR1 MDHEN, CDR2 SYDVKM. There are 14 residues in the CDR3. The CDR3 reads CATTGTPNTGELFF. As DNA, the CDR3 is TGTGCTACGACAGGGACCCCTAACACCGGGGAGCTGTTTTTT.

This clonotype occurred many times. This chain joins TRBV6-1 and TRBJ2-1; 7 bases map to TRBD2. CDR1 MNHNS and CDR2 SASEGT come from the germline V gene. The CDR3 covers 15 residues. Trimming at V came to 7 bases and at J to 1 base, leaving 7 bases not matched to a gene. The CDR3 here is CASNPGLRSYNEQFF. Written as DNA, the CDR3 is TGTGCCAGCAACCCGGGACTAAGATCCTACAATGAGCAGTTCTTC.

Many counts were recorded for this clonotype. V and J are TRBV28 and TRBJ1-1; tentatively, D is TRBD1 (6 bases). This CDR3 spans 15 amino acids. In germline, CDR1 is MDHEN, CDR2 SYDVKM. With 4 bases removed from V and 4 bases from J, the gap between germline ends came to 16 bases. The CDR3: CASSSPTGWSTEAFF. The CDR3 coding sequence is TGTGCCAGCAGTTCCCCGACAGGATGGAGCACTGAAGCTTTCTTT.